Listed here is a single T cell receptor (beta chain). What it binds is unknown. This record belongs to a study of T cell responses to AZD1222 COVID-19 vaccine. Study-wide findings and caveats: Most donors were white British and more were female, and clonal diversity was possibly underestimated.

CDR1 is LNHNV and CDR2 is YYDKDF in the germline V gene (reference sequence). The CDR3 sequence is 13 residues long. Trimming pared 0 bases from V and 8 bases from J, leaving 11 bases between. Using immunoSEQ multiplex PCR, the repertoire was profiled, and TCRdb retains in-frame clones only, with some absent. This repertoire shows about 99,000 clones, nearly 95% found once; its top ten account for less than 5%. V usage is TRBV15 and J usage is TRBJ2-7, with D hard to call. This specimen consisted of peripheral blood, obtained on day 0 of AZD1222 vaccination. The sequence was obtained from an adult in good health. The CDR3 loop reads CATSRDRLSKQYF. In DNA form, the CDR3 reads TGTGCCACCAGCAGAGATCGACTCTCGAAGCAGTACTTC. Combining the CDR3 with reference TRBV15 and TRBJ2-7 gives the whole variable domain DAMVIQNPRYQVTQFGKPVTLSCSQTLNHNVMYWYQQKSSQAPKLLFHYYDKDFNNEADTPDNFQSRRPNTSFCFLDIRSPGLGDTAMYLCATSRDRLSKQYFGPGTRLTVT.